This T cell receptor (beta chain) was sequenced for a study of cytomegalovirus exposure and HLA in healthy donors. Amplification used 60 Vbeta primers and 13 Jbeta primers. The table came from immunoSEQ multiplex PCR; TCRdb's copy has only in-frame clones and leaves some out. The sample consists of approximately 200,000 clones, around 80% of them appearing once. Among the donors, all were healthy bone marrow donors. Material: PBMCs. This clonotype was sampled from a woman aged 25-40 years in good health and CMV-seropositive.

CDR3 nucleotide sequence: TGTGCCAGCAGCTCCTTAGAGGGTGAGCAGTTCTTC. Translating it yields CASSSLEGEQFF. The V and J genes are TRBV5-4 and TRBJ2-1; tentative D call: TRBD2 (5 bases). The germline V gene encodes CDR1 SGHNT and CDR2 YYREEE (reference sequence). Trimming cost V 3 bases and J 9 bases, with 10 bases left between them. There are 12 residues in the CDR3. Variable domain in full (rest from reference TRBV5-4 and TRBJ2-1): ETGVTQSPTHLIKTRGQQVTLRCSSQSGHNTVSWYQQALGQGPQFIFQYYREEENGRGNFPPRFSGLQFPNYSSELNVNALELDDSALYLCASSSLEGEQFFGPGTRLTVL.